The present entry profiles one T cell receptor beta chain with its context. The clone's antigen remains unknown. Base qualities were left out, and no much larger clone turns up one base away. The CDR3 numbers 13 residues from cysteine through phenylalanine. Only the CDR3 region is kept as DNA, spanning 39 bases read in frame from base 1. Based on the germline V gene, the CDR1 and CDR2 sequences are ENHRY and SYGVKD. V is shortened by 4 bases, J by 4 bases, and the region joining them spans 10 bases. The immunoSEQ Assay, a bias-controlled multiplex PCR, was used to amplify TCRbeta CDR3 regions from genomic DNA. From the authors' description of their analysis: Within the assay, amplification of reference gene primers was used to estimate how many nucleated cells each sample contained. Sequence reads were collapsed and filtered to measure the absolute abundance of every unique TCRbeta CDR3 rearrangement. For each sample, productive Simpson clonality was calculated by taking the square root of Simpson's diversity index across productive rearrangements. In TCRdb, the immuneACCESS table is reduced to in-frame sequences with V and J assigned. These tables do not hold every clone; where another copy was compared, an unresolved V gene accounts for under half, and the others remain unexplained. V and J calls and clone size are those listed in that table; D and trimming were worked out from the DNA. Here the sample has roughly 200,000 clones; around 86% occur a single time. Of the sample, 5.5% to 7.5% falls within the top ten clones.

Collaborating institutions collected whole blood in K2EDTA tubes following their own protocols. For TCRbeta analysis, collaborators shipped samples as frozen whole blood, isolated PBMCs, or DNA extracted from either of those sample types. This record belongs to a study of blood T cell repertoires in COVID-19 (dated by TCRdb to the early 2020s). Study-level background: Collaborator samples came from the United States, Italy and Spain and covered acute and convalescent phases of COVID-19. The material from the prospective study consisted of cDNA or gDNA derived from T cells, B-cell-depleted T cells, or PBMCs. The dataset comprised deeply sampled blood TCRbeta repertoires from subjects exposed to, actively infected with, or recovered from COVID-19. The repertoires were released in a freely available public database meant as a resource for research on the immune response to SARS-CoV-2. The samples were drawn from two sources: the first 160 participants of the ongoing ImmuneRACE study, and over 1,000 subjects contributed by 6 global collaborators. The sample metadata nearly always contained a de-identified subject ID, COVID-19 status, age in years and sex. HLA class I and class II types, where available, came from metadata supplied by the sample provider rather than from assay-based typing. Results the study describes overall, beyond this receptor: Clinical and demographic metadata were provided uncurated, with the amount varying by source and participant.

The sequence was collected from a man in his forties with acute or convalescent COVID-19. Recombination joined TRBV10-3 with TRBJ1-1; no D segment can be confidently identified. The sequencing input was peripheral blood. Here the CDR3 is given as CAISVVAGTEAFF. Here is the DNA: TGTGCCATCAGTGTTGTGGCGGGCACTGAAGCTTTCTTT.